Presented here are 8 T cell receptor beta chains from one specimen sequenced in a study of patients and donors after allogeneic stem cell transplantation. One entry per CDR3 protein results from TCRdb running MiXCR on the RT-PCR reads. There are 200,000 to 250,000 distinct CDR3 sequences in the sample; 35% to 45% occur only once, and roughly 12% lies in the top ten. The sample comprised blood, either unsorted or a sorted T cell fraction (not recorded which). The receptor set was obtained from a human donor who was either an allogeneic HSCT recipient or a stem cell or donor lymphocyte infusion donor (not recorded which). It is not recorded whose cells these are; they may come from a transplant donor.

CDR3 sequence reads: CSAETPGQYGYTF. The DNA for the CDR3 is TGCAGCGCCGAGACACCGGGACAGTATGGCTACACCTTC. The rearrangement links TRBV29-1 to TRBJ1-2; TRBD1 matches 7 bases. The CDR3 extends over 13 amino acids. Germline CDR1 and CDR2: SQVTM and ANQGSEA. The junction had 10 bases not matched to a gene; V was cut back by 7 bases and J by 5 bases. Full variable domain (outside the CDR3, taken from reference TRBV29-1 and TRBJ1-2): SAVISQKPSRDICQRGTSLTIQCQVDSQVTMMFWYRQQPGQSLTLIATANQGSEATYESGFVIDKFPISRPNLTFSTLTVSNMSPEDSSIYLCSAETPGQYGYTFGSGTRLTVV.

Only a few counts were recorded for this clonotype. CDR3 sequence: CSARTANTEAFF. The DNA for the CDR3 is TGCAGTGCTAGGACAGCGAACACTGAAGCTTTCTTT. The chain combines TRBV20-1 with TRBJ1-1; a possible D gene is TRBD1 (5 bases). The CDR3 totals 12 residues. Germline V gives CDR1 DFQATT, CDR2 SNEGSKA (reference sequence). Trimming took off 3 bases at V and 1 base at J, with 6 bases between the two ends.

The chain's CDR3 is CASSLAAGGIYGYTF. The CDR3, as DNA: TGTGCCAGCAGCTTAGCAGCAGGGGGTATCTATGGCTACACCTTC. The chain links TRBV7-2 to TRBJ1-2; 7 positions match TRBD1. The CDR3 is 15 residues long. The trim removed 0 bases at V and 4 bases at J, leaving 5 bases unmatched. CDR1 SGHTA and CDR2 FQGNSA come from the germline V gene.

The rearrangement links TRBV3-1 to TRBJ1-3; D is undetermined. This CDR3 is built from 12 residues. V lost 1 base and J 4 bases, leaving 2 bases between the germline ends. The germline gives CDR1 LGHDT, CDR2 YNNKEL (reference sequence). As DNA, the CDR3 is TGTGCCAGCAGCCAAGCAGGAAACACCATATATTTT. Amino acid sequence: CASSQAGNTIYF. The full variable domain, with the rest looked up from reference TRBV3-1 and TRBJ1-3, is DTAVSQTPKYLVTQMGNDKSIKCEQNLGHDTMYWYKQDSKKFLKIMFSYNNKELIINETVPNRFSPKSPDKAHLNLHINSLELGDSAVYFCASSQAGNTIYFGEGSWLTVV.

The chain is built from TRBV6-5 and TRBJ2-3, with 7 nucleotides matching TRBD1. The V segment lost 4 bases and the J segment 5 bases; nucleotides outside the gene matches: 6. Germline V CDR1 and CDR2: MNHEY, SVGAGI. The CDR3 extends over 14 amino acids. The CDR3 sequence: CASSSQGRGDTQYF. CDR3 bases: TGTGCCAGCAGTTCACAGGGGCGAGGAGATACGCAGTATTTT.

The CDR3 sequence is CASWTERSPLHF. CDR3 DNA: TGTGCCAGCTGGACGGAGCGTTCACCCCTCCACTTT. V usage is TRBV21-1 and J usage is TRBJ1-6. TRBV21-1 is a pseudogene segment. The CDR3 sequence is 12 residues long.

This clonotype was observed once. The rearrangement uses TRBV29-1 and TRBJ2-2, with D possibly matching TRBD2 (5 bases). The CDR3 is 13 residues long. V was trimmed by 4 bases and J by 8 bases, leaving 14 bases between them. CDR1 SQVTM and CDR2 ANQGSEA come from the germline V gene. The CDR3: CSVGVRVPGELFF. The DNA of the CDR3 is TGCAGCGTTGGAGTGAGGGTCCCGGGGGAGCTGTTTTTT.

The V gene is TRBV5-1, the J gene TRBJ1-1; tentatively, D is TRBD1 (5 bases). Germline V gene data show CDR1 as SGHRS and CDR2 as YFSETQ. CDR3 length: 13 amino acids. The V end was cut by 4 bases, the J end by 4 bases, with 11 bases between. CDR3 sequence (DNA): TGCGCCAGCAGCAGGGACGGGGGCACTGAAGCTTTCTTT. Translation gives CASSRDGGTEAFF.